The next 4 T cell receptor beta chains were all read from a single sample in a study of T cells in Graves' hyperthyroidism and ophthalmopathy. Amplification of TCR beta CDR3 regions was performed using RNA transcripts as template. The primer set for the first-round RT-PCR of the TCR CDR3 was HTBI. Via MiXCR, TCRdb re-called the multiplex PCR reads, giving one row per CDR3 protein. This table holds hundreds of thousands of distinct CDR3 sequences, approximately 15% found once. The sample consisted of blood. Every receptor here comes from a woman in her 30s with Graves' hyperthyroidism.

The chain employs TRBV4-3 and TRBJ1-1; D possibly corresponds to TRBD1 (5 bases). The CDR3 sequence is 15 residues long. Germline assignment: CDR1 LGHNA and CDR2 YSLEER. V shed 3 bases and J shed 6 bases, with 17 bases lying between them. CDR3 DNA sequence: TGCGCCAGCAGCCAGACCCTACAGGTTGTCGCTGAAGCTTTCTTT. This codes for CASSQTLQVVAEAFF.

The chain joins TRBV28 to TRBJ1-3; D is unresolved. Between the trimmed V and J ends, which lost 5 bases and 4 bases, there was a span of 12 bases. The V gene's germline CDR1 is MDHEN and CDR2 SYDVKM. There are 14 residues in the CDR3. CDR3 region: CASSLSLTGNTIYF. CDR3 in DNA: TGTGCCAGCAGTCTTAGTCTGACAGGAAACACCATATATTTT.

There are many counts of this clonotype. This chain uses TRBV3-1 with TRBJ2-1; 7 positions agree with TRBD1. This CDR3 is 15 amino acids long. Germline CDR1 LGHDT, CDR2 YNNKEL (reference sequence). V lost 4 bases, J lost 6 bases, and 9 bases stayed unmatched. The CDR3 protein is CASSRGQPTLNEQFF. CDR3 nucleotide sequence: TGTGCCAGCAGCCGGGGACAGCCGACCCTCAATGAGCAGTTCTTC.

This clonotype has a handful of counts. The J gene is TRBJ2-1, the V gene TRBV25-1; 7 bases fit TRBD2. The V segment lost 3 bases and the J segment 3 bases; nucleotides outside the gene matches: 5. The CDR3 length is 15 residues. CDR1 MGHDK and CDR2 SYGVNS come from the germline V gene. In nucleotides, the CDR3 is TGTGCCAGCAGTGAGTCGGTAGCGGGCTACAATGAGCAGTTCTTC. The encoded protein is CASSESVAGYNEQFF.